This T cell receptor beta chain is drawn from a study of blood T cells in healthy people across ages. Combining a sample-barcoded 5' primer with a J-beta primer mix, a second PCR ran for roughly 6 to 12 cycles. Each CDR3 protein gets one entry after TCRdb re-called the 5' RACE reads with MiXCR. The sample lists some 550,000 distinct CDR3 sequences; 40% to 55% were seen once. The CDR3 consists of 13 residues. Trimming took 0 bases from V and 9 from J; bases not matched to a gene: 5. Germline V CDR1 and CDR2: SGHRS, YFSETQ. This clonotype was seen a handful of times. This sequence joins TRBV5-1 and TRBJ2-5, with TRBD1 matching 7 bases. The receptor was isolated from a man older than 75 in good health. Sequencing used blood. Here the CDR3 DNA reads TGCGCCAGCAGCTTGGGAGGACAGGTGTCCCAGTACTTC. As protein: CASSLGGQVSQYF.